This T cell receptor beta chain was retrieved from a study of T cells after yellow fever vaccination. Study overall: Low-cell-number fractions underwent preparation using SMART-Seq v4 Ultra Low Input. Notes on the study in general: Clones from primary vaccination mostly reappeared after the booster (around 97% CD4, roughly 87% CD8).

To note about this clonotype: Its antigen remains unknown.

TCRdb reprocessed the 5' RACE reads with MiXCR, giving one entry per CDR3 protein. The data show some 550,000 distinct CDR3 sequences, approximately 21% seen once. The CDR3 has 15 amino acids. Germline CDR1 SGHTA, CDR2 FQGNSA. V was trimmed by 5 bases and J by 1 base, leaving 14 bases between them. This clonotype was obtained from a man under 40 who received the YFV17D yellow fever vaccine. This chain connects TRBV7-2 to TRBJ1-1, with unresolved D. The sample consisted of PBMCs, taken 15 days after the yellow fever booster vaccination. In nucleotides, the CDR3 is TGTGCCAGCAGCCAGTACCTTACAGCGAACACTGAAGCTTTCTTT. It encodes CASSQYLTANTEAFF.